This TCR beta chain was sequenced during a study of shared clonotypes between healthy human individuals. Between the trimmed V and J ends, which lost 7 bases and 3 bases, there was a span of 12 bases. Per the germline V gene, CDR1 is MNHEY and CDR2 is SVGAGI. The CDR3 contains 13 residues. Only in-frame clones appear in the TCRdb table, and some are missing; sequencing was by immunoSEQ multiplex PCR. The sample lists about 1.5 million clones, roughly 96% occurring once. This clone was recorded once. Sequencing used naive CD4+ T cells sorted from blood. Subset meaning: CD45RA+ positively selected. This sequence originates from a man between 25 and 39 years old in good health. J is TRBJ2-5 and V is TRBV6-5, with D possibly TRBD2 on 5 matching bases. Here the CDR3 reads CASTPGREETQYF. Here the CDR3 DNA reads TGTGCCAGCACCCCGGGAAGGGAAGAGACCCAGTACTTC.